These 20 T cell receptor beta chains came from one sample sequenced in a study of cytomegalovirus exposure and HLA in healthy donors. The PCR had 60 Vbeta and 13 Jbeta primers. Sequencing used immunoSEQ multiplex PCR; TCRdb keeps in-frame clones, though not all of them. The sample data list under 200,000 clones. Source material: PBMCs. Receptor source: a man aged 25 to 40 in good health and CMV-seronegative.

The V and J genes are TRBV7-9 and TRBJ2-5; 8 bases match TRBD2. V lost 5 bases and J lost 7; bases outside the gene matches: 6. The CDR3 covers 13 residues. In germline, CDR1 is SEHNR, CDR2 FQNEAQ (reference sequence). CDR3 coding DNA: TGTGCCAGCAGCCTAAGCGGGAGTGGGACCCAGTACTTC. The encoded protein is CASSLSGSGTQYF. Drawing the rest from reference TRBV7-9 and TRBJ2-5, the complete variable domain is DTGVSQNPRHKITKRGQNVTFRCDPISEHNRLYWYRQTLGQGPEFLTYFQNEAQLEKSRLLSDRFSAERPKGSFSTLEIQRTEQGDSAMYLCASSLSGSGTQYFGPGTRLLVL.

The V and J genes are TRBV15 and TRBJ1-4; 9 positions match TRBD1. This CDR3 region has 14 residues. The junction had 6 bases not matched to a gene; V was cut back by 8 bases and J by 5 bases. Germline CDR1 and CDR2: LNHNV and YYDKDF (reference sequence). The CDR3, as DNA: TGTGCCACCGGGGCACAGGGGGCGAATGAAAAACTGTTTTTT. It is translated as CATGAQGANEKLFF.

The rearrangement uses TRBV10-3 and TRBJ1-2, with a weak D call TRBD1 (6 bases). This CDR3 region has 15 residues. Germline CDR1 reads ENHRY; CDR2 reads SYGVKD. V was pared by 2 bases and J by 4 bases, with 14 bases between. CDR3 coding DNA: TGTGCCATCAGTGAGGAACAGGGCCGAAGCTATGGCTACACCTTC. Protein: CAISEEQGRSYGYTF.

The chain combines TRBV7-9 with TRBJ1-3; 10 bases map to TRBD1. With 3 bases clipped from V and 6 bases from J, the junction kept 5 bases outside the gene matches. Looked up from germline, CDR1 is SEHNR and CDR2 is FQNEAQ (reference sequence). The CDR3 sequence is 15 residues long. CDR3 amino acids: CASSFGQGVENTIYF. The CDR3 nucleotides are TGTGCCAGCAGCTTTGGACAGGGGGTAGAAAACACCATATATTTT.

The chain couples TRBV2 to TRBJ2-2, with D unclear. CDR1 is SNHLY, CDR2 FYNNEI, per germline. V shed 2 bases and J shed 1 base, with 11 bases lying between them. This CDR3 spans 16 amino acids. CDR3 protein: CASSELWAGNTGELFF. The CDR3, as DNA: TGTGCCAGCAGTGAATTATGGGCAGGGAACACCGGGGAGCTGTTTTTT.

The genes are TRBV7-8 and TRBJ2-1; D is ambiguous. Germline CDR1 and CDR2: SGHVS and FQNEAQ. V lost 1 base and J lost 4, with 8 bases in between. CDR3 size: 14 residues. The CDR3 nucleotides are TGTGCCAGCAGCTTAGGTGCCTATTACAATGAGCAGTTCTTC. Translation gives CASSLGAYYNEQFF.

The CDR3 is CSVVGQGGAFF. The CDR3, as DNA: TGCAGCGTTGTTGGGCAGGGGGGAGCTTTCTTT. The V call is TRBV29-1, the J call TRBJ1-1; 7 bases map to TRBD1. The ends lost 4 bases at V and 10 bases at J; junction bases unmatched: 6. Germline assignment: CDR1 SQVTM and CDR2 ANQGSEA. This CDR3 contains 11 residues.

As to this clone: The sample contains more than one DNA sequence encoding this CDR3. The chain joins TRBV5-6 to TRBJ1-1; D ambiguous. The CDR3 is 13 residues long. Looked up from germline, CDR1 is SGHDT and CDR2 is YYEEEE. Trimming took 5 bases from V and 3 from J, leaving 11 bases between them. CDR3 region: CASRGPEDTEAFF. As DNA, the CDR3 is TGTGCCAGCAGAGGCCCGGAGGACACTGAAGCTTTCTTT.

This chain connects TRBV28 to TRBJ1-1, with no clear D. V lost 6 bases to trimming and J lost 1 base, with 9 bases between them. The V gene's germline CDR1 is MDHEN and CDR2 SYDVKM. CDR3 length: 13 amino acids. The CDR3: CASSQDSNTEAFF. CDR3 nucleotides: TGTGCCAGCAGCCAGGATTCGAACACTGAAGCTTTCTTT.

The V and J genes are TRBV30 and TRBJ1-5, with 8 positions matching TRBD1. Germline CDR1 and CDR2: GTSNPN and SVGIG (reference sequence). V lost 5 bases and J lost 1; bases outside the gene matches: 7. The CDR3 sequence is 15 residues long. Here the CDR3 DNA reads TGTGCCTGGGGAATAAACAGGGGGAGCAATCAGCCCCAGCATTTT. This gives the protein CAWGINRGSNQPQHF. Full variable domain (missing parts from reference TRBV30 and TRBJ1-5): SQTIHQWPATLVQPVGSPLSLECTVEGTSNPNLYWYRQAAGRGLQLLFYSVGIGQISSEVPQNLSASRPQDRQFILSSKKLLLSDSGFYLCAWGINRGSNQPQHFGDGTRLSIL.

The chain links TRBV6-5 to TRBJ2-7, with D possibly matching TRBD1 (6 bases). Germline values: CDR1 MNHEY, CDR2 SVGAGI. The CDR3 length is 15 residues. V lost 5 bases, J lost 0 bases, and 14 bases lay in between. The CDR3 here is CASSRQAISSYEQYF. CDR3 in DNA: TGTGCCAGCAGTCGACAGGCTATCAGCTCCTACGAGCAGTACTTC.

This chain links TRBV11-2 with TRBJ2-3; TRBD1 aligns across 10 bases. V was clipped by 5 bases and J by 4 bases; unmatched bases: 12. The CDR3 sequence is 17 residues long. Germline assignment: CDR1 SGHAT and CDR2 FQNNGV. This CDR3 is CASSHAPGQGFADTQYF. The CDR3 nucleotides are TGTGCCAGCAGCCACGCTCCGGGACAGGGGTTTGCAGATACGCAGTATTTT.

The V call is TRBV7-6, the J call TRBJ2-7, with 10 bases aligning to TRBD1. This CDR3 has 17 amino acids. CDR1 SGHVS and CDR2 FNYEAQ come from the germline V gene. V dropped 1 base and J dropped 2; count of bases not matched to a gene: 8. This CDR3 is CASSLGVGTGVPYEQYF. The CDR3 bases are TGTGCCAGCAGCTTAGGGGTTGGGACAGGGGTTCCCTACGAGCAGTACTTC.

The chain couples TRBV27 to TRBJ1-4; TRBD1 agrees at 7 bases. Per germline, CDR1 MNHEY and CDR2 SMNVEV (reference sequence). V lost 1 base, J lost 4 bases, and 3 bases stayed unmatched. The CDR3 is 15 residues long. The CDR3 DNA follows: TGTGCCAGCAGTTTATGGGGACAGAATAATGAAAAACTGTTTTTT. Translating gives CASSLWGQNNEKLFF.

The J gene is TRBJ1-5, the V gene TRBV7-4; 8 bases match TRBD1. The CDR3 is 16 residues long. The germline CDR1 and CDR2 sequences are SGHVT and SQSDAQ. J gave up 3 bases and V 1 base, and 5 bases lay outside the gene matches. CDR3 sequence: CASSLVGQGHNQPQHF. CDR3 in DNA: TGTGCCAGCAGCTTAGTCGGACAGGGACACAATCAGCCCCAGCATTTT.

The chain couples TRBV18 to TRBJ1-4; unclear D gene. Deletions cut 4 bases from V and 8 bases from J, with 8 bases between. Germline V CDR1 and CDR2: KGHSH, LQKENI. The CDR3 length is 12 residues. The CDR3 DNA is TGTGCCAGCTCACTCAGTCAAGAAAAACTGTTTTTT. Protein product: CASSLSQEKLFF.

J is TRBJ1-1 and V is TRBV11-3; a weak D match, TRBD1 (6 bases). Trimming shortened V by 2 bases and J by 5 bases, and 12 bases separated the two germline ends. Per the germline V gene, CDR1 is SGHNT and CDR2 is YENEEA. This CDR3 region has 14 residues. The CDR3 nucleotides are TGTGCCAGCAGCTTAAGGGGGATTGGGACTGAAGCTTTCTTT. It codes for CASSLRGIGTEAFF.

The V gene is TRBV5-4, the J gene TRBJ1-5, with a weak D call TRBD1 (6 bases). The germline V gene encodes CDR1 SGHNT and CDR2 YYREEE (reference sequence). The CDR3 runs to 13 residues. With 4 bases removed from V and 6 bases from J, the gap between germline ends came to 11 bases. CDR3 nucleotide sequence: TGTGCCAGCAGCCCAGGGGTAACTCAGCCCCAGCATTTT. Translating gives CASSPGVTQPQHF.

The chain recombines TRBV28 with TRBJ1-5; 8 nucleotides line up with TRBD1. Germline V gene data show CDR1 as MDHEN and CDR2 as SYDVKM. The CDR3 covers 16 residues. The V and J ends lost 6 bases and 4 bases, in that order; junction bases with no gene match: 11. The CDR3 DNA sequence: TGTGCCAGCAGCCTCACCGGGACAGGCTTTAATCAGCCCCAGCATTTT. Protein sequence: CASSLTGTGFNQPQHF.

The V and J genes are TRBV19 and TRBJ2-2; 7 nucleotides agree with TRBD2. Losses at the gene ends were 9 bases for V and 0 bases for J; bases not matched to a gene: 13. The CDR3 runs to 17 residues. Per the germline V gene, CDR1 is LNHDA and CDR2 is SQIVND (reference sequence). The CDR3 loop reads CASHHRRAGTNTGELFF. DNA for the CDR3: TGTGCCAGCCACCACCGGAGAGCGGGGACGAACACCGGGGAGCTGTTTTTT.